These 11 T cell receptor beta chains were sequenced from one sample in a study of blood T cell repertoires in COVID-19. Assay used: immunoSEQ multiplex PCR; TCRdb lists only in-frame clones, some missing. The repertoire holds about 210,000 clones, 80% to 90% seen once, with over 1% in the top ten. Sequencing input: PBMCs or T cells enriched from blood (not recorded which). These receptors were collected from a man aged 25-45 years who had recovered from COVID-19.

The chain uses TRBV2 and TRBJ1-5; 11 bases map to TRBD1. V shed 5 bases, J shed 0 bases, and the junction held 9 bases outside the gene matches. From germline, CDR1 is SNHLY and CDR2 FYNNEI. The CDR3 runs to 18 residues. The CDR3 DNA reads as TGTGCCAGCAGTAAGACGGGACAGGGGGGGATTAGCAATCAGCCCCAGCATTTT. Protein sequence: CASSKTGQGGISNQPQHF.

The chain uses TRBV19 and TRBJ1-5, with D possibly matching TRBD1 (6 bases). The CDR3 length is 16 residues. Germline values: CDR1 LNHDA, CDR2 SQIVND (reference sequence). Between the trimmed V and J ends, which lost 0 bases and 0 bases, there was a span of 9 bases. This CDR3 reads CASSIEGAYSNQPQHF. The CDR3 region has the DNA TGTGCCAGTAGTATAGAGGGGGCGTATAGCAATCAGCCCCAGCATTTT.

The chain's CDR3 is CASSPQAGGSYEQYF. The DNA of the CDR3 is TGTGCCAGCAGCCCTCAAGCGGGAGGCTCCTACGAGCAGTACTTC. V and J are TRBV5-4 and TRBJ2-7; 9 bases match TRBD2. CDR3 length equals 15 residues. Germline V CDR1 and CDR2: SGHNT, YYREEE (reference sequence). V shed 4 bases, J shed 0 bases, and the junction held 5 bases outside the gene matches. Complete variable domain (other parts from reference TRBV5-4 and TRBJ2-7): ETGVTQSPTHLIKTRGQQVTLRCSSQSGHNTVSWYQQALGQGPQFIFQYYREEENGRGNFPPRFSGLQFPNYSSELNVNALELDDSALYLCASSPQAGGSYEQYFGPGTRLTVT.

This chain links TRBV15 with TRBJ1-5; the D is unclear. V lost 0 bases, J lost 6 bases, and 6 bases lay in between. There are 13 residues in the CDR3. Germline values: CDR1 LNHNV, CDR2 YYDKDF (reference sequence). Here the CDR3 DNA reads TGTGCCACCAGCAGAGACCTCAGTCAGCCCCAGCATTTT. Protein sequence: CATSRDLSQPQHF.

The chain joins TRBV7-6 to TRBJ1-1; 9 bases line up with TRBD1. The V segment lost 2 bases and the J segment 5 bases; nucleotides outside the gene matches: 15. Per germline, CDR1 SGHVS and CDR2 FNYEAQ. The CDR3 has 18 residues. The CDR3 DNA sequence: TGTGCCAGCAGCTTAACCCTTAGGACAGGGGCGGTTAGTACTGAAGCTTTCTTT. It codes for CASSLTLRTGAVSTEAFF.

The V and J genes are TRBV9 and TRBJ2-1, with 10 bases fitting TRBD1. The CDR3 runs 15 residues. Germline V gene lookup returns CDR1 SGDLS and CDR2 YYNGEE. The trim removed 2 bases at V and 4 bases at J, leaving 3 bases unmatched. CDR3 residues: CASSVGQGIYNEQFF. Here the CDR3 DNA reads TGTGCCAGCAGCGTGGGACAGGGGATATACAATGAGCAGTTCTTC.

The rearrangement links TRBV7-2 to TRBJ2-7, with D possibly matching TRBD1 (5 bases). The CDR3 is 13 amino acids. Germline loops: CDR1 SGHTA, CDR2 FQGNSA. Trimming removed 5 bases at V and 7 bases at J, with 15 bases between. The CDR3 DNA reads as TGTGCCAGCAGCCCTCCCCCTGGGGCGGAGCAGTACTTC. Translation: CASSPPPGAEQYF.

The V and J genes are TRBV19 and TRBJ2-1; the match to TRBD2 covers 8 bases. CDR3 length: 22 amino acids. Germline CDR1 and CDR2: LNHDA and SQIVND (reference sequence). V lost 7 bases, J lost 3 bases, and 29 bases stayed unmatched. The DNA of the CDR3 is TGTGCCAGTAAGCAAGGGGCCCTAGCGGGCAGTAATTTCCAAGGCCACTACAATGAGCAGTTCTTC. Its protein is CASKQGALAGSNFQGHYNEQFF.

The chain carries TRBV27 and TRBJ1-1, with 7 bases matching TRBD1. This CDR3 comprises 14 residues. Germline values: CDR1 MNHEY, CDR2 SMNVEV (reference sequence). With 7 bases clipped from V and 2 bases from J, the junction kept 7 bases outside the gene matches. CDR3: CASTRQGSNTEAFF. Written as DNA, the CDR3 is TGTGCCAGCACCAGACAGGGATCCAACACTGAAGCTTTCTTT.

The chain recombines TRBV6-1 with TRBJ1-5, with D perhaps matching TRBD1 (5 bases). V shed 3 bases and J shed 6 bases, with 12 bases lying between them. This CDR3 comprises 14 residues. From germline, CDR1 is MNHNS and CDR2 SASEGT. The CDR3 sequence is CASSDEGTGQPQHF. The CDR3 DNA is TGTGCCAGCAGTGACGAGGGGACTGGTCAGCCCCAGCATTTT.

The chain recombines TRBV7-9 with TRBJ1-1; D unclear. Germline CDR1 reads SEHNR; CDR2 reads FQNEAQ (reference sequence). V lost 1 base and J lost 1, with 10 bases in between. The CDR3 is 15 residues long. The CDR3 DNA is TGTGCCAGCAGCTTAGACCGGCGCGGGAACACTGAAGCTTTCTTT. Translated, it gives CASSLDRRGNTEAFF.